Presented here are 29 T cell receptor beta chains from one specimen sequenced in a study of response to subunit inactivated influenza vaccine. TCRdb passed the RT-PCR reads through MiXCR, listing each CDR3 protein once. The sample contains 550,000 to 800,000 distinct CDR3 sequences, 15% to 19% of which appear only once. Sequenced here: PBMCs from blood, sampled about 11 days after vaccination. These receptors came from a man aged 45 to 65 who received an inactivated influenza vaccine.

In this sample, this clonotype turned up many times. The chain uses TRBV6-5 and TRBJ1-2; D might be TRBD1 (5 bases). Germline assignment: CDR1 MNHEY and CDR2 SVGAGI. The CDR3 consists of 13 residues. V was pared by 2 bases and J by 6 bases, with 10 bases between. Written as DNA, the CDR3 is TGTGCCAGCAGTTACGGGACCCCGGATGGCTACACCTTC. This codes for CASSYGTPDGYTF.

This clonotype was picked up many times. J is TRBJ1-5 and V is TRBV10-3; D gene ambiguous. The V end was cut by 0 bases, the J end by 2 bases, with 2 bases between. Germline CDR1 and CDR2: ENHRY and SYGVKD. The CDR3 runs to 13 residues. CDR3 residues: CAISESGNQPQHF. CDR3 bases: TGTGCCATCAGTGAGTCTGGCAATCAGCCCCAGCATTTT.

This clonotype was seen at least ten times. The rearrangement uses TRBV7-2 and TRBJ1-2, with 12 bases matching TRBD1. CDR1 and CDR2 (germline): SGHTA, FQGNSA. The CDR3 length is 15 residues. J was trimmed by 5 bases and V by 4 bases; bases with no gene match: 5. The CDR3 loop is CASSSGTGGVYGYTF. The CDR3 DNA is TGTGCCAGCAGCTCGGGGACAGGGGGCGTTTATGGCTACACCTTC.

This clonotype was observed a handful of times. The chain couples TRBV6-5 to TRBJ1-2, with D possibly being TRBD1 (5 bases). The V gene lost 0 bases and the J gene lost 4 bases, with 9 bases spanning the gap. The V gene's germline CDR1 is MNHEY and CDR2 SVGAGI. The CDR3 runs to 14 residues. CDR3 sequence (DNA): TGTGCCAGCAGTTACTCCGCGGGACTCTATGGCTACACCTTC. Its protein is CASSYSAGLYGYTF.

This clonotype has more than one count but fewer than ten. The V call is TRBV27, the J call TRBJ2-1, with 7 bases that match TRBD1. This CDR3 has 16 amino acids. Germline CDR1 and CDR2: MNHEY and SMNVEV (reference sequence). Trimming took 1 base from V and 7 from J; bases not matched to a gene: 10. CDR3 residues: CASSLFGQVRANEQFF. In nucleotides, the CDR3 is TGTGCCAGCAGTTTATTCGGACAGGTACGGGCTAATGAGCAGTTCTTC.

The V gene is TRBV9, the J gene TRBJ1-1; D call uncertain. V was pared by 3 bases and J by 0 bases, with 15 bases between. This CDR3 has 16 residues. Germline V gene sequence: CDR1 SGDLS, CDR2 YYNGEE. CDR3 DNA sequence: TGTGCCAGCAGCGCAATAGGCGGCTCCATGAACACTGAAGCTTTCTTT. Protein: CASSAIGGSMNTEAFF.

This clonotype was seen ten or more times. As DNA, the CDR3 is TGTGCCAGCAGGCGTCCCCATAGCACAGATACGCAGTATTTT. Translating gives CASRRPHSTDTQYF. The J gene is TRBJ2-3, the V gene TRBV12-3 or TRBV12-4; no clear D gene. V shed 6 bases and J shed 0 bases, with 10 bases lying between them. The CDR3 totals 14 residues.

V gene TRBV20-1 combines with J gene TRBJ1-5, with D possibly TRBD1 on 5 matching bases. CDR1 is DFQATT, CDR2 SNEGSKA, per germline (reference sequence). V was pared by 3 bases and J by 0 bases, with 12 bases between. This CDR3 is built from 15 residues. The CDR3 is CSASTGADSNQPQHF. The DNA for the CDR3 is TGCAGTGCTAGTACCGGGGCTGATAGCAATCAGCCCCAGCATTTT.

Worth noting for this clonotype: Given a much more abundant clone one base away, this may be a read error. The genes are TRBV29-1 and TRBJ2-3, with 10 bases lining up with TRBD2. The V and J ends lost 6 bases and 5 bases, in that order; junction bases with no gene match: 5. This CDR3 region has 13 residues. Germline CDR1 and CDR2: SQVTM and ANQGSEA. The CDR3 sequence: CSVAGTSVDTQYF. The CDR3 bases are TGCAGCGTCGCCGGGACTAGCGTAGATACGCAGTATTTT.

The sample holds a few counts of this clonotype. The chain employs TRBV7-6 and TRBJ2-1; 7 positions agree with TRBD2. V dropped 0 bases and J dropped 3; count of bases not matched to a gene: 17. The CDR3 extends over 20 amino acids. The germline gives CDR1 SGHVS, CDR2 FNYEAQ. CDR3: CASSLAPAGINAVVYNEQFF. CDR3 DNA sequence: TGTGCCAGCAGCTTAGCGCCAGCGGGAATCAACGCAGTGGTCTACAATGAGCAGTTCTTC.

The gene calls are TRBV12-3 or TRBV12-4 and TRBJ2-5; D is perhaps TRBD1 or TRBD2 (5 bases each). The CDR3 extends over 14 amino acids. V lost 5 bases to trimming and J lost 2 bases, with 12 bases between them. CDR3 amino acids: CASSKGTVQETQYF. The DNA of the CDR3 is TGTGCCAGCAGTAAGGGGACGGTACAAGAGACCCAGTACTTC.

The V and J genes are TRBV7-2 and TRBJ2-3, with a weak D call TRBD2 (5 bases). Germline loops: CDR1 SGHTA, CDR2 FQGNSA. Trimming took off 3 bases at V and 4 bases at J, with 11 bases between the two ends. CDR3 size: 14 residues. The CDR3 DNA is TGTGCCAGCAGCTTGGGGTCCGGGGCAGATACGCAGTATTTT. It encodes CASSLGSGADTQYF.

This clonotype was detected only a few times. The rearrangement uses TRBV24-1 and TRBJ2-1; TRBD2 matches at 14 bases. The trim removed 7 bases at V and 6 bases at J, leaving 10 bases unmatched. Germline V gene lookup returns CDR1 KGHDR and CDR2 SFDVKD. This CDR3 has 17 amino acids. The CDR3 sequence is CATSAAGLAGVRNEQFF. The CDR3 nucleotides read TGTGCCACCAGCGCCGCGGGACTAGCGGGAGTACGCAATGAGCAGTTCTTC.

The table lists this clonotype with a few counts. The chain combines TRBV12-3 or TRBV12-4 with TRBJ2-1, with TRBD2 matching over 14 bases. The CDR3 has 16 amino acids. Unmatched junction bases numbered 1, after V lost 6 bases and J lost 0 bases. The CDR3 region is CASRGTSGSSYNEQFF. For the CDR3, the DNA is TGTGCCAGCAGGGGGACTAGCGGGAGCTCCTACAATGAGCAGTTCTTC.

This chain links TRBV5-6 with TRBJ1-3, with a tentative D call TRBD1 (6 bases). This CDR3 comprises 18 residues. The germline V gene has CDR1 SGHDT and CDR2 YYEEEE. V was trimmed by 0 bases and J by 0 bases, leaving 16 bases between them. The CDR3 spells CASSLDRADLSSGNTIYF. CDR3 bases: TGTGCCAGCAGCTTGGACAGGGCAGATCTCTCCTCTGGAAACACCATATATTTT.

A few counts support this clonotype. The rearrangement joins TRBV18 to TRBJ2-3; tentatively, D is TRBD2 (5 bases). V was shortened by 1 base and J by 2 bases, with 7 bases between the two germline ends. The CDR3 covers 14 residues. From germline, CDR1 is KGHSH and CDR2 LQKENI. The chain's CDR3 is CASSPQGDTDTQYF. The CDR3 nucleotides are TGTGCCAGCTCACCACAGGGAGACACAGATACGCAGTATTTT.

About this clonotype: As the CDR3 is not closed by the conserved phenylalanine or tryptophan, this likely results from a read error. The chain employs TRBV5-1 and TRBJ2-3; D remains ambiguous. Trimming removed 0 bases at V and 2 bases at J, with 7 bases between. CDR1 and CDR2 (germline): SGHRS, YFSETQ. The CDR3 contains 14 residues. The CDR3 sequence is CASSLGSHTDTQYS. The CDR3 coding sequence is TGCGCCAGCAGCTTGGGCAGCCACACAGATACGCAGTATTCT.

This clonotype has only a few counts. The chain is built from TRBV21-1 and TRBJ2-2; the table's D call, TRBD2, was not checked against the DNA. TRBV21-1 is an annotated pseudogene. This CDR3 is 19 amino acids long. The CDR3 DNA sequence: TGTGCCAGCAGATTTACGGACTCGGGGGAGGGCCTCTACACCGGGGAGCTGTTTTTT. Amino acids: CASRFTDSGEGLYTGELFF.

This clonotype was picked up a small number of times. The V call is TRBV9, the J call TRBJ2-7, with a tentative D call TRBD2 (6 bases). The CDR3 contains 14 residues. The germline V gene has CDR1 SGDLS and CDR2 YYNGEE. Trimming removed 3 bases from V and 4 bases from J, with 14 bases in between. CDR3: CASSARDGRYEQYF. The CDR3 region has the DNA TGTGCCAGCAGCGCCCGGGACGGGAGATACGAGCAGTACTTC. The full variable domain, in which reference TRBV9 and TRBJ2-7 provide the parts outside the CDR3, is DSGVTQTPKHLITATGQRVTLRCSPRSGDLSVYWYQQSLDQGLQFLIQYYNGEERAKGNILERFSAQQFPDLHSELNLSSLELGDSALYFCASSARDGRYEQYFGPGTRLTVT.

This clonotype was picked up many times. The V gene is TRBV20-1, the J gene TRBJ2-7; maybe TRBD1 (5 bases). CDR3 size: 17 residues. V lost 2 bases to trimming and J lost 5 bases, with 25 bases between them. Germline V lookup: CDR1 DFQATT, CDR2 SNEGSKA (reference sequence). The CDR3 DNA reads TGCAGTGCTAGACCTCACGCCGGCCAGGGTGGTTTCCACGAGCAGTACTTC. This translates into CSARPHAGQGGFHEQYF.

CDR3 protein: CATSDSISGRSTDTQYF. The CDR3 DNA follows: TGTGCCACCAGTGATTCCATAAGCGGGAGAAGCACAGATACGCAGTATTTT. The chain carries TRBV24-1 and TRBJ2-3; 8 bases fit TRBD2. J gave up 0 bases and V 2 bases, and 6 bases lay outside the gene matches. Germline V gene lookup returns CDR1 KGHDR and CDR2 SFDVKD. The CDR3 extends over 17 amino acids.

The table lists this clonotype with many counts. CDR3 region: CASSPRHSYGYTF. As DNA, the CDR3 is TGTGCCAGCAGCCCACGACATTCCTATGGCTACACCTTC. The genes are TRBV7-2 and TRBJ1-2; D not certain. The germline CDR1 and CDR2 sequences are SGHTA and FQGNSA. V shed 5 bases and J shed 4 bases, with 11 bases lying between them. The CDR3 is 13 amino acids.

Only a few counts were recorded for this clonotype. The chain couples TRBV3-1 to TRBJ2-3; the D gene is possibly TRBD2 (5 bases). Trimming took 2 bases from V and 1 from J, leaving 10 bases between them. The CDR3 runs 15 residues. The V gene's germline CDR1 is LGHDT and CDR2 YNNKEL (reference sequence). The CDR3 nucleotides read TGTGCCAGCAGCCAATCGCCGCGGGGCACAGATACGCAGTATTTT. Its protein product is CASSQSPRGTDTQYF.

The rearrangement links TRBV20-1 to TRBJ2-1; D might be TRBD1 or TRBD2, each matching 6 bases. V lost 0 bases, J lost 8 bases, and 11 bases lay in between. There are 13 residues in the CDR3. CDR1 DFQATT and CDR2 SNEGSKA come from the germline V gene (reference sequence). In DNA, the CDR3 is TGCAGTGCTAGAGATAAGGGGGGCTATGAGCAGTTCTTC. This encodes CSARDKGGYEQFF.

Notes on this clonotype: The germline gene is not matched at one end of the junction; a read error may be the cause. The CDR3: CSARLPELNFYF. The CDR3, as DNA: TGCAGTGCTAGACTCCCGGAGCTTAATTTCTACTTT. The chain joins TRBV20-1 to TRBJ1-6; D gene ambiguous. Germline V gene data show CDR1 as DFQATT and CDR2 as SNEGSKA (reference sequence). The CDR3 spans 12 residues.

This clonotype has a handful of counts. V is TRBV5-1 and J is TRBJ1-1, with 7 bases matching TRBD1. J was trimmed by 1 base and V by 4 bases; bases with no gene match: 4. CDR3 size: 14 residues. Germline V lookup: CDR1 SGHRS, CDR2 YFSETQ. The CDR3 sequence: CASSTTGPNTEAFF. CDR3 sequence (DNA): TGCGCCAGCAGCACGACAGGGCCGAACACTGAAGCTTTCTTT.

This clonotype was seen only a few times. The chain employs TRBV7-8 and TRBJ2-7, with 8 bases matching TRBD1. The germline CDR1 and CDR2 sequences are SGHVS and FQNEAQ. Unmatched junction bases numbered 7, after V lost 4 bases and J lost 5 bases. This CDR3 comprises 14 residues. This CDR3 is CASSYPDRAHEQYF. CDR3 nucleotides: TGTGCCAGCAGCTACCCGGACAGGGCCCACGAGCAGTACTTC.

The chain employs TRBV7-8 and TRBJ1-1, with TRBD1 identical over 7 bases. Losses at the gene ends were 5 bases for V and 0 bases for J; bases not matched to a gene: 9. Germline V gene data show CDR1 as SGHVS and CDR2 as FQNEAQ. The CDR3 length is 16 residues. As DNA, the CDR3 is TGTGCCAGCAGCCAAAAGACAGGGAGTGTGAACACTGAAGCTTTCTTT. As protein: CASSQKTGSVNTEAFF.

This clonotype appeared a few times. This chain links TRBV29-1 with TRBJ1-2; TRBD1 matches 7 bases. Trimming cost V 4 bases and J 7 bases; bases outside gene matches: 6. The CDR3 extends over 12 amino acids. Per the germline V gene, CDR1 is SQVTM and CDR2 is ANQGSEA. CDR3 in amino acids: CSVGDSLPGYTF. For the CDR3, the DNA is TGCAGCGTTGGGGACAGCCTTCCTGGCTACACCTTC.